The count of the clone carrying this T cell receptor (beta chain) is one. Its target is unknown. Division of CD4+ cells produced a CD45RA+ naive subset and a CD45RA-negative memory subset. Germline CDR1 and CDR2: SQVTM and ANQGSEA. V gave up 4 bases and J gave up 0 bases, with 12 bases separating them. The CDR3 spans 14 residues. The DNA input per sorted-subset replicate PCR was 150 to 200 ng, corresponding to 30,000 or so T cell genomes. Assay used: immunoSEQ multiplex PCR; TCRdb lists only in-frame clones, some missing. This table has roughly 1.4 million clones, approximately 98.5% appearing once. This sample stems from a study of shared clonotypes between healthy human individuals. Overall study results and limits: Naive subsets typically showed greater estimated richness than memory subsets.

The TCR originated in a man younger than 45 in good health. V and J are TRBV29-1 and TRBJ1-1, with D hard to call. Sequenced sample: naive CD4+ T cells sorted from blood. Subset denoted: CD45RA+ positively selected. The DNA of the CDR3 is TGCAGCGTTGTATCCGGACTGCTGAACACTGAAGCTTTCTTT. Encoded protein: CSVVSGLLNTEAFF.